This TCR beta chain is drawn from a study of cytomegalovirus exposure and HLA in healthy donors (dated by TCRdb to about 2017). About the investigation overall: An earlier analysis of roughly 630 of the donors reported about 250 Gb of sequence data and some 100 million unique TCR beta sequences from around 200 million T cells. Genome-wide SNP genotypes for about three fifths of the 666 donors were used in a later genetic analysis, which treated that subset as a discovery cohort. Approximately 300 gigabases of sequencing data and approximately 91 million unique TCR sequences made up an early release that covered several hundred HLA-typed donors. An earlier analysis of more than 450 of the donors used high-throughput TCR beta sequencing to judge whether each TCR beta V gene segment behaved as functional or pseudogenic. Rather than using new phenotypic data, the later analysis identified candidate immune exposures from TCR beta sequences and from how often those sequences occurred across donors. The T cell repertoires of under 750 subjects were profiled by immunosequencing and related to cytomegalovirus serostatus. Four to six DR-DQ haplotypes were handled as single units for association and clustering, since linkage in the cohort was strong. Every repertoire in the discovery cohort had been generated on one and the same sequencing platform. A later analysis re-analyzed previously published TCR beta repertoires from 550 to 700 donors and added high-resolution HLA genotyping to study TCR occurrence patterns. Typing coverage differed by locus: A, B, C, DRB1 and DQB1 were typed in about 620-640 donors, DQA1 in 522, DPA1 in 600 to 610, and DPB1 in around 440. Of the roughly 390 genotyped donors, approximately 80% were placed in the genetic ancestry cluster associated with self-reported Caucasian donors. The study aimed to test whether cataloging public T cell receptors could reveal signatures of past pathogen exposure. HLA typing covered class I and class II loci at four-digit resolution. In addition to the first cohort of approximately 670 subjects, a separate validation cohort of 130 or so different subjects was used. Donor age, sex, ethnicity and CMV serostatus were compiled together with the repertoire data. To predict cytomegalovirus infection status, the study combined high-throughput TCR immunosequencing, statistical association of individual TCRs with disease status, and machine learning. Among some 400 genotyped donors of the cohort, an average of around 250,000 unique TCR beta nucleotide sequences was sequenced per donor, of which about 19% were non-productive.

The CDR3 holds 15 amino acids from the cysteine to the phenylalanine. Kept here is only the CDR3 DNA, which spans 45 bases and is read in frame from base 1. Reading the germline V gene (reference sequence) gives CDR1 LNHDA and CDR2 SQIVND. At the junction V is shortened by 3 bases and J by 8 bases; bases outside the gene matches: 9. The paper's findings and limits, for the study overall: V-gene and J-gene trimming of TCR beta chains was associated with a missense DCLRE1C variant in a later genetic analysis, and the association was replicated in an independent cohort. A further reported finding was that TCR beta sequences accurately predicted the HLA-A and HLA-B alleles for most subjects in the first cohort. HLA typing was unavailable for some donors at each locus, so association tests used only the typed subset. Specific HLA alleles were associated with 15,000 to 20,000 TCR beta sequences at a false discovery rate of 0.05 in a later analysis. According to a later genetic analysis, donors in an Asian-associated ancestry cluster had fewer N-insertions in productive TCRs than the approximately 610-donor mean. Correlated functional status among segregating V segments might reflect linkage disequilibrium, but an unknown experimental factor could not be ruled out. Roughly uniform sequencing depth across donors was assumed in presence/absence analyses, although this assumption may not hold. In this cohort, only TCR beta chains were sequenced, and detectable features were limited by the absence of alpha or paired-chain data. In vitro tests confirmed that a few of the cytomegalovirus-associated TCR beta chains recognize cytomegalovirus antigens. In an earlier analysis of 500 to 650 of the donors, most TCR beta V segments appeared in productive rearrangements about 87% or about 30% of the time, broadly matching IMGT annotations. When HLA alleles, especially DR and DQ, strongly co-occurred, attributing TCR associations to individual alleles was difficult. A later analysis reported that several top co-occurrence clusters appeared linked to parvovirus B19, influenza, CMV and Epstein-Barr virus. The earlier analysis of 587 of the donors excluded fewer than 20 rarely observed V segments, including chromosome 9 orphons, because counts were too low. Because the 87-base-pair reads could not distinguish some IMGT-functional V segments, including TRBV6-2 and TRBV6-3, those segments were excluded. It was suggested by the authors that the approach could potentially be generalized to other disease states and immunological phenotypes. Most CMV-associated TCR beta chains appeared to be HLA-restricted in a later analysis, and the HLA associations seemed to be driven largely by CMV exposure. In a later analysis, HLA-associated TCR beta chains were found to be more clonally expanded and to have lower generation probabilities than equally common non-associated chains. A total of 150 or so TCR beta chains were listed by the study as associated with cytomegalovirus. A later analysis found that TCR association rates varied across HLA loci, with DRB1 alleles showing the most associated TCRs and HLA-C alleles the fewest. CMV serostatus was the only immune exposure information available for the cohort. While some public TCRs were present in many individuals, most TCR sequences turned up only very rarely across donors. The classifier was reported to diagnose cytomegalovirus status with high specificity and sensitivity in both the original and validation cohorts. The sequencing pipeline was judged likely to have produced a cluster of highly shared sequence variants as a technical artifact.

Details on this clone: Its antigen has not been determined. It has no much larger one-base neighbor in the sample; base qualities were not kept.

The cohort comprised fewer than 700 healthy bone marrow donors. At the time of sampling, every cohort member was nominally healthy, though immune exposures that went unrecorded were likely present. The donor was CMV seronegative and was included in the group of around 320 seronegative cohort members. A peripheral blood sample was collected from each donor, and TCR beta sequencing was performed on peripheral blood mononuclear cells. The Qiagen DNeasy Blood Extraction Kit was used to extract genomic DNA from the blood cell samples. Library generation was performed with the immunoSEQ multiplex PCR assay. For the multiplex PCR, a mixture combining 60 forward primers for TCR Vbeta segments and 13 reverse primers for TCR Jbeta segments was used. A multiplex PCR assay on genomic DNA amplified the CDR3 region of rearranged TCR beta genes. The Illumina HiSeq System was used to sequence the amplified TCR beta libraries as 87-base-pair reads. In the original analysis: Across the 600 to 700 repertoires, a later analysis counted approximately 75 million unique TCR beta chains, some 11 million of which were shared by at least two donors. Raw reads were error-corrected and collapsed into unique sequences by a nearest-neighbor algorithm in which closely related sequences were merged to remove PCR and sequencing errors. V, D and J gene segments were assigned by aligning CDR3 sequences to IMGT reference sequences. Each retained sequence needed at least a six-nucleotide match to both a V gene segment and a J gene segment. A rearrangement counted as productive if the CDR3 had no stop codons and remained in frame with V and J, and every other rearrangement counted as non-productive. CDR3 was defined according to IMGT convention as the region running from the second conserved V-encoded cysteine to the conserved J-encoded phenylalanine. The earlier analysis of some 550 of the donors excluded any sequence lacking an unambiguous match to a single V gene segment. In an earlier analysis of a few hundred of the donors, V segments were called functional above 56.7% productive rearrangements and were called segregating when the between-donor standard deviation exceeded 5%. A statistical classification framework was built for diagnosing cytomegalovirus status from the catalog of TCR beta chain sequences. V and J gene assignment, in a later analysis, came from comparing TCR nucleotide sequences with IMGT/GENE-DB human TR gene sequences. In a later analysis, CDR3 sequences and most-parsimonious VDJ recombination scenarios were assigned using the TCRdist pipeline. In a later analysis, every TCR beta chain was defined by the combination of its CDR3 amino acid sequence and its V-gene family, and reads without a unique V-gene family were dropped. To address suspected cross-contamination and a sequencing artifact, a later analysis removed 450 to 700 highly shared, low-generation-probability nucleotide sequences. In a later analysis, a clonal expansion index for each public chain was calculated from normalized within-repertoire ranks of inferred template counts. Generation probabilities in a later analysis came from a VDJ recombination model fitted to out-of-frame rearrangements, and those results were checked against IGoR. A later analysis scored TCR-TCR, TCR-HLA and TCR-CMV co-occurrence with hypergeometric tests, applying a repertoire-size bias correction to TCR pairs. A later analysis estimated false discovery rates by permuting HLA or CMV assignments 20 times. In a later analysis, co-occurring TCRs were grouped with DBSCAN, and TCRdist sequence similarity was added when clustering was performed within HLA-allele-positive subsets. Co-occurrence clustering excluded repertoires with fewer than 30,000 or more than 120,000 public chains, plus five with anomalous nucleotide sharing. Entries here come from immuneACCESS through TCRdb and include only in-frame sequences with V and J called. Some clones fail to appear in such tables; in the studies checked, an unresolved V gene covers under half of the shortfall, and the cause of the remainder is unknown. That table is the source of V, J and clone size, and D and trimming were worked out from the DNA. This sample has approximately 150,000 clones in its table, and about three quarters of those were observed once. 0.5% to 0.85% of the sample is in the top ten clones.

This TCR was sampled from a male donor in good health and CMV-seronegative. The sequencing input was PBMCs. This sequence uses TRBV19 and TRBJ1-1; 10 bases in the middle match TRBD1. The DNA is TGTGCCAGTAGTATTCTTGGGACAGGGGAGATGGAAGCTTTCTTT. Its amino acids are CASSILGTGEMEAFF.